Reported below is one T cell receptor beta chain. Recruitment covered about two dozen US areas and drew participants whose ages spanned roughly 18 to 90 years. Self-reported history from a screening survey and questionnaire set each donor's cohort. The data belong to a study of blood T cell repertoires in COVID-19. In the original workflow: By means of reference gene primer amplification, nucleated cell counts were estimated. This table comes from immunoSEQ multiplex PCR, and its TCRdb copy is limited to in-frame clones, with some not included. V, J and clone size reflect that table, while D and trimming were determined from the DNA. In the table there are about 300,000 clones, approximately 86% of which are singletons. The sample consisted of PBMCs or T cells enriched from blood (not recorded which). The clonotype comes from a woman under 30 who had recovered from COVID-19.

The CDR3 spells CASSQLGYEKLFF. The CDR3 DNA reads TGCGCCAGCAGCCAACTAGGATACGAAAAACTGTTTTTT. The chain recombines TRBV4-1 with TRBJ1-4; unclear D gene. V was trimmed by 2 bases and J by 8 bases, leaving 9 bases between them. CDR3 length: 13 amino acids. The V gene's germline CDR1 is MGHRA and CDR2 YSYEKL.